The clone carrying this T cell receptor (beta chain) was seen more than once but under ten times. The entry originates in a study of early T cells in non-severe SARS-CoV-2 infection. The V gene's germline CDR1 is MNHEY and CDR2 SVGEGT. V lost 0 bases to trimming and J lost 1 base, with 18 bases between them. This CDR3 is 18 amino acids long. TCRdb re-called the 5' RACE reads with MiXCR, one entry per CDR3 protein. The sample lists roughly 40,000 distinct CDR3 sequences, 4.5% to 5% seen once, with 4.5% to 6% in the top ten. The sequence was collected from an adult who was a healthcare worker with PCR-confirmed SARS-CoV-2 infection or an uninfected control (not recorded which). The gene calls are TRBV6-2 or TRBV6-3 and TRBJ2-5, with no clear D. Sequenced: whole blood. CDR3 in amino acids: CASSYSRRLTPSQETQYF. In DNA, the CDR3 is TGTGCCAGCAGTTACTCACGCCGTTTGACCCCCAGCCAAGAGACCCAGTACTTC.